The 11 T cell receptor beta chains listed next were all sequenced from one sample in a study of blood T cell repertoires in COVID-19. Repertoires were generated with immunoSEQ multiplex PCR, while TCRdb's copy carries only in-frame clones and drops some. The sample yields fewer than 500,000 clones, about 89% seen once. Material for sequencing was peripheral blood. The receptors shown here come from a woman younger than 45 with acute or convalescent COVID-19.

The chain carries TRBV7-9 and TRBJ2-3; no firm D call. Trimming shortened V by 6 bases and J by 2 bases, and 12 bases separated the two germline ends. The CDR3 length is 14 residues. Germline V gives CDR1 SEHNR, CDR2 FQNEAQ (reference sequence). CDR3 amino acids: CASSHRAFTDTQYF. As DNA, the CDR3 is TGTGCCAGCAGTCACAGAGCTTTCACAGATACGCAGTATTTT.

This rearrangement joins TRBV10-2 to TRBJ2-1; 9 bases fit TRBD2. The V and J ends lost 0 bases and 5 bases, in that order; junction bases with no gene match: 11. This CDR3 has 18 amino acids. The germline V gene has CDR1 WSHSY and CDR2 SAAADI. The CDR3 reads CASSESGPTSGLNNEQFF. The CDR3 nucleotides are TGCGCCAGCAGTGAGTCGGGCCCCACTAGCGGGCTCAACAATGAGCAGTTCTTC.

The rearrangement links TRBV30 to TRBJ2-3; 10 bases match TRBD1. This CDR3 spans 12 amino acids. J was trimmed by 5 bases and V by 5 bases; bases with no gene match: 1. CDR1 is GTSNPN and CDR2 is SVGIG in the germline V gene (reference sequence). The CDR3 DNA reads TGTGCCTGGGACAGGGGGCAAGATACGCAGTATTTT. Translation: CAWDRGQDTQYF.

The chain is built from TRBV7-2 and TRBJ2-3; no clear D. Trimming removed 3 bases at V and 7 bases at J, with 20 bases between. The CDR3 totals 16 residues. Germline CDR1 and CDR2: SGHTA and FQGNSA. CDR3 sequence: CASSFSSQYLRNTQYF. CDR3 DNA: TGTGCCAGCAGCTTTTCGTCTCAATATCTCAGGAATACGCAGTATTTT.

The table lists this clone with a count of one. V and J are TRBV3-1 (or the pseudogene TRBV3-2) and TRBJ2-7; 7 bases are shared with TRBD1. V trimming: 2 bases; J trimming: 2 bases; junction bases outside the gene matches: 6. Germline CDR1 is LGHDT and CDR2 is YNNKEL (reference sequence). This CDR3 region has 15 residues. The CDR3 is CASSQRQGSTYEQYF. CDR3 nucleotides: TGTGCCAGCAGCCAAAGACAGGGCTCCACCTACGAGCAGTACTTC.

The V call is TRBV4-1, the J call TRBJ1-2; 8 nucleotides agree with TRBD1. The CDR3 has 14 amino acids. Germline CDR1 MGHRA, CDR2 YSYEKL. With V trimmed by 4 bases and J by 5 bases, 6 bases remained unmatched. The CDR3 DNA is TGCGCCAGCAGCCCCGACAGGGGCGGGTATGGCTACACCTTC. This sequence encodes CASSPDRGGYGYTF.

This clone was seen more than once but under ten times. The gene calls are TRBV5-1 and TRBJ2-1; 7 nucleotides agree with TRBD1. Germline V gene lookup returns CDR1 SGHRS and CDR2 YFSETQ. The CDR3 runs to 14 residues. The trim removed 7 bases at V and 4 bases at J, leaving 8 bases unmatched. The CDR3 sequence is CASGSGTVYNEQFF. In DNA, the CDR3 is TGCGCCAGCGGGTCGGGGACAGTATACAATGAGCAGTTCTTC.

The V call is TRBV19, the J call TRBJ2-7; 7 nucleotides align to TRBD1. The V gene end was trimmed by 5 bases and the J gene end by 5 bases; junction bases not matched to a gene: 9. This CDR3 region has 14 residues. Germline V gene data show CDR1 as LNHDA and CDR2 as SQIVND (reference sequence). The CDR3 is CASSPDRDVHEQYF. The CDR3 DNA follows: TGTGCCAGTAGTCCTGACAGGGATGTACACGAGCAGTACTTC.

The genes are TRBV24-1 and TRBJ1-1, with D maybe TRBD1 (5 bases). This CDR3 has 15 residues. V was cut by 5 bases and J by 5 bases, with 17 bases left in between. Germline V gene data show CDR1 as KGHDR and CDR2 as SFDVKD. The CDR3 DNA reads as TGTGCCACCAGTGCCCGCGGGGCCCCGGTAACTGAAGCTTTCTTT. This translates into CATSARGAPVTEAFF.

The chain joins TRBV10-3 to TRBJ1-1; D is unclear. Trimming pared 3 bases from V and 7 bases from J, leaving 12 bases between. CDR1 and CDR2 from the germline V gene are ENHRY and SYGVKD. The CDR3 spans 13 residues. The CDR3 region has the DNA TGTGCCATCAGTGACTCGGGTTTTGGTGAAGCTTTCTTT. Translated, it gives CAISDSGFGEAFF.

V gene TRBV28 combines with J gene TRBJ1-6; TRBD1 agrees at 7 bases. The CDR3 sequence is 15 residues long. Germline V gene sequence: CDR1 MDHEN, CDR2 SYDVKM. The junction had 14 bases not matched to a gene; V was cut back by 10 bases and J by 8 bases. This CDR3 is CATTPGTAEYSPLHF. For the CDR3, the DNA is TGTGCCACCACCCCCGGGACAGCGGAATATTCACCCCTCCACTTT.